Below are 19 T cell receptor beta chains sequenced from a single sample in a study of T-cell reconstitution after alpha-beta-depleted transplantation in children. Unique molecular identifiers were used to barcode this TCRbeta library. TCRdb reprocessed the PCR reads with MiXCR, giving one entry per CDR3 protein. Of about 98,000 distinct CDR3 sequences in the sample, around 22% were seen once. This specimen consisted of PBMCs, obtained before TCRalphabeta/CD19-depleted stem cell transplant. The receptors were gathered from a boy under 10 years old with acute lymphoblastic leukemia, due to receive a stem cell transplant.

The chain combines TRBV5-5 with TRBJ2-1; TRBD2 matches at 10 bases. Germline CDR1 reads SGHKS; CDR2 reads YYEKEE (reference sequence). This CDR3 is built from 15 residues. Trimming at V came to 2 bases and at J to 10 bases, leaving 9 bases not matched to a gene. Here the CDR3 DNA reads TGTGCCAGCAGCTTCGCTAGCGGGAGAGTCGTGGAGCAGTTCTTC. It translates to CASSFASGRVVEQFF.

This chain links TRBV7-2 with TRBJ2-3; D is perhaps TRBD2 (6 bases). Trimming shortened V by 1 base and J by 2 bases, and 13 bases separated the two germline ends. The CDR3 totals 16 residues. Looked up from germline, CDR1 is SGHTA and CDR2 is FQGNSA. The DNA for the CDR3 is TGTGCCAGCAGCTTAGTGGCGGGGATATACACAGATACGCAGTATTTT. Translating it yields CASSLVAGIYTDTQYF.

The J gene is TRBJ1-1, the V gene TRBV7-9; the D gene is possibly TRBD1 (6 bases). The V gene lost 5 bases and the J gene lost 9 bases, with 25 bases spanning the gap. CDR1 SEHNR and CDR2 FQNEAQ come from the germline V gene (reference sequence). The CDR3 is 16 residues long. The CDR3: CASSLSSGATSGKAFF. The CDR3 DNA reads TGTGCCAGCAGCCTTTCTTCGGGGGCCACCTCAGGCAAAGCTTTCTTT.

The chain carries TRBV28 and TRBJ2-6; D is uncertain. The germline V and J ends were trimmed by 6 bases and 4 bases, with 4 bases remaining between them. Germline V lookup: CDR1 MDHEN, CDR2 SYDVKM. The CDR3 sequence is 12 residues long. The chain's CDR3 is CASRRGANVLTF. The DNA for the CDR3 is TGTGCCAGCAGACGGGGGGCCAACGTCCTGACTTTC.

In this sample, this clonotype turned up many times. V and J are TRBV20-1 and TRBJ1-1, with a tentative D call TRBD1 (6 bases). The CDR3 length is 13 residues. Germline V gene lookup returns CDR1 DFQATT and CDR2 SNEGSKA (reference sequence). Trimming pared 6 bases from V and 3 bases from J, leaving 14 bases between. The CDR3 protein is CSAYSRQDTEAFF. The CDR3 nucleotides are TGCAGTGCCTACTCGAGACAGGACACTGAAGCTTTCTTT.

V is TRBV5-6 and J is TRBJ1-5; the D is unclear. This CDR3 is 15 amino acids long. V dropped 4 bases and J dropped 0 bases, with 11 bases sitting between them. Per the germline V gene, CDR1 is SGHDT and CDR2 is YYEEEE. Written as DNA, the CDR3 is TGTGCCAGCAGCGCCGGACCTAATAGCAATCAGCCCCAGCATTTT. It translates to CASSAGPNSNQPQHF.

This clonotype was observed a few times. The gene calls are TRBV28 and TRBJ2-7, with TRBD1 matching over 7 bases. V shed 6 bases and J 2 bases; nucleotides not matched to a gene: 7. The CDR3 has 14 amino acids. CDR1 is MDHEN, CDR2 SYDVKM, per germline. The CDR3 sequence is CASRQGTTAYEQYF. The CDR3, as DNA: TGTGCCAGCAGACAGGGGACCACAGCCTACGAGCAGTACTTC.

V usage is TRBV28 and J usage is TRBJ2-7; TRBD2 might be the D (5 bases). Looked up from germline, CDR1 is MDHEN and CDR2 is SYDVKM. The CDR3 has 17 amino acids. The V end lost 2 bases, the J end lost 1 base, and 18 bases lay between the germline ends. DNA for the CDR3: TGTGCCAGCAGTTTAAGTCGGGGTGTCCAGTTGTCCTACGAGCAGTACTTC. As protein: CASSLSRGVQLSYEQYF.

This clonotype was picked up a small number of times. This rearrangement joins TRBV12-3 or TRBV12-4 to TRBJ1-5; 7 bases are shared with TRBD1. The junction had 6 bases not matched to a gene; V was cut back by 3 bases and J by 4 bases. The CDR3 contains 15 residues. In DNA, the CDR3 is TGTGCCAGCAGTTTTGACAGGGTAAGGAATCAGCCCCAGCATTTT. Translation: CASSFDRVRNQPQHF.

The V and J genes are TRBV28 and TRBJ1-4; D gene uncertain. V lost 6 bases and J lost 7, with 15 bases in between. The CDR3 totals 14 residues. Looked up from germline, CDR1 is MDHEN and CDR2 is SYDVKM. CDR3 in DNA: TGTGCCAGCAGCCTACCCAATTCGGGTGAAAAACTGTTTTTT. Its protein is CASSLPNSGEKLFF.

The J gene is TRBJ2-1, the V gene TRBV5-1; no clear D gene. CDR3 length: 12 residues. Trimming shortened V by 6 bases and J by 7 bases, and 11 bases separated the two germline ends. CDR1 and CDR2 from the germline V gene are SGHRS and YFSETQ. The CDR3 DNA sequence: TGCGCCAGCACTTTGAGTTGGAATGAGCAGTTCTTC. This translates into CASTLSWNEQFF.

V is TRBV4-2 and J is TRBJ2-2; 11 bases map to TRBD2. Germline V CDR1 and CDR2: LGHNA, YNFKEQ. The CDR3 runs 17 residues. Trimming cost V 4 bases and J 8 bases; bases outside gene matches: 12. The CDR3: CASSPGLAEASGGELFF. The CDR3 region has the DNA TGTGCCAGCAGCCCGGGACTAGCGGAGGCCTCCGGTGGGGAGCTGTTTTTT.

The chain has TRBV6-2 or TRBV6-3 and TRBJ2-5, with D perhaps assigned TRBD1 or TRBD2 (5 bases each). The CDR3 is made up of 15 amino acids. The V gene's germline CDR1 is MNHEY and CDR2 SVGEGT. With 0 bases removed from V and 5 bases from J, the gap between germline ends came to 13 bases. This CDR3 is CASSYSMAGSETQYF. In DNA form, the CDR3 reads TGTGCCAGCAGTTACTCGATGGCAGGGAGTGAGACCCAGTACTTC.

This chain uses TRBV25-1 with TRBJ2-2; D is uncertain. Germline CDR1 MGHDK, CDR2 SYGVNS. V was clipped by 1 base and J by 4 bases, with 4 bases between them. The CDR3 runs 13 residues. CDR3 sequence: CASSEFLTGELFF. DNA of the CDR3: TGTGCCAGCAGTGAATTTCTCACCGGGGAGCTGTTTTTT.

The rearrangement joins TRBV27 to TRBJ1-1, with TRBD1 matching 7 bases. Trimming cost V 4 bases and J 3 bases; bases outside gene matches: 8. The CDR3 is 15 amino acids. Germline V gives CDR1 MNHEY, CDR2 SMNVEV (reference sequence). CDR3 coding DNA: TGTGCCAGCAGTTCACCCGGGACAGATTACACTGAAGCTTTCTTT. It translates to CASSSPGTDYTEAFF.

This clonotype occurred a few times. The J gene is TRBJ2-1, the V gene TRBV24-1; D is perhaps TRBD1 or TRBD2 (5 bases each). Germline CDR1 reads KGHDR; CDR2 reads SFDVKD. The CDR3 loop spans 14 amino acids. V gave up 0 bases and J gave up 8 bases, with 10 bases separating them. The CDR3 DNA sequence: TGTGCCACCAGTGATTTGCGGGGCGACGATGAGCAGTTCTTC. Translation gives CATSDLRGDDEQFF.

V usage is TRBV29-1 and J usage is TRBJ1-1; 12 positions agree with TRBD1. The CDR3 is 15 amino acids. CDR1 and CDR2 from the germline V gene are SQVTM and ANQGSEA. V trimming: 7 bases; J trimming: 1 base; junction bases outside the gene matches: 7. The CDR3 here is CSAGTGGGSNTEAFF. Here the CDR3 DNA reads TGCAGCGCAGGGACAGGGGGCGGTTCGAACACTGAAGCTTTCTTT. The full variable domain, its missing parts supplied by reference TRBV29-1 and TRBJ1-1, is SAVISQKPSRDICQRGTSLTIQCQVDSQVTMMFWYRQQPGQSLTLIATANQGSEATYESGFVIDKFPISRPNLTFSTLTVSNMSPEDSSIYLCSAGTGGGSNTEAFFGQGTRLTVV.

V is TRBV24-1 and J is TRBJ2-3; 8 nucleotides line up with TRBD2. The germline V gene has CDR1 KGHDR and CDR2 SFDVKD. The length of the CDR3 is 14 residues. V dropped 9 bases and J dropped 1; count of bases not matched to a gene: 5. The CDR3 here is CATVSGSGTDTQYF. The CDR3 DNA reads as TGTGCCACCGTGAGCGGGAGCGGCACAGATACGCAGTATTTT.

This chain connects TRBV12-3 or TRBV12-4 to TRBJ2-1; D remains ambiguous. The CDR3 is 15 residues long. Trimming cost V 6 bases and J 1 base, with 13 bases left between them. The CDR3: CASSPAALSYNEQFF. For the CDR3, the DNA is TGTGCCAGCAGCCCTGCTGCCCTTTCCTACAATGAGCAGTTCTTC.